This record looks at one T cell receptor beta chain sequence and its context. What it binds is unknown. TCRdb processed the 5' RACE reads anew with MiXCR; each CDR3 protein has one entry. The sample shows hundreds of thousands of distinct CDR3 sequences, approximately 6% of them seen only once. This CDR3 has 13 residues. Deletions cut 3 bases from V and 6 bases from J, with 11 bases between. Germline values: CDR1 SGDLS, CDR2 YYNGEE. The data were taken from a study of identical twins. Whole-study findings and limits: Out-of-frame sharing of TCR alpha in monozygotic twins was underestimated by models. Invariant MAIT and iNKT cells are populations that could partly confound zero-insertion analyses.

This chain links TRBV9 with TRBJ2-3, with no clear D. Sequencing was done on a sample of naive T cells sorted from blood. This clonotype originated in a man younger than 30 in good health. For the CDR3, the DNA is TGTGCCAGCAGCGCGCGTACGGTGGATACGCAGTATTTT. This translates into CASSARTVDTQYF.